This paragraph covers one T cell receptor (beta chain) sequence. The data are from a study of blood T cell repertoires in COVID-19. Study information: Acute-phase and convalescent COVID-19 samples originated in the United States, Italy and Spain.

Authors' analysis steps: Amplification of reference gene primers was used by the study to estimate nucleated cell counts. TCRdb's copy holds only in-frame clones and misses some; the assay was immunoSEQ multiplex PCR. V and J calls and clone size are given by that table; D and trimming were obtained from the DNA. Here the sample spans 90,000 to 130,000 clones, roughly 84% being singletons. The CDR3 consists of 15 residues. V was clipped by 7 bases and J by 2 bases; unmatched bases: 7. The V gene's germline CDR1 is MDHEN and CDR2 SYDVKM. The specimen sequenced was peripheral blood. The chain recombines TRBV28 with TRBJ2-3; 9 bases line up with TRBD2. The TCR originated in a woman aged 70-85 years with acute or convalescent COVID-19. The CDR3 spells CASTLAGATTDTQYF. The CDR3, as DNA: TGTGCCAGCACCTTAGCGGGGGCGACCACAGATACGCAGTATTTT.